This T cell receptor beta chain stems from a study of T cell changes during pregnancy in multiple sclerosis (dated by TCRdb to the late 2010s). For the wider study: The study looked at changes in the T cell repertoire across pregnancy in women with multiple sclerosis.

The library relied on the immunoSEQ multiplex PCR assay. TCRdb stores this immuneACCESS table with in-frame sequences only. Part of the clones is absent; in the studies checked, under half of the shortfall reflects unresolved V genes, and no reason is known for the rest. This sample gives 10,000 to 15,000 clones in total; 85% to 95% of them show up just once. Together, the top ten hold around 0.28% of the sample. A word on this clone: Its antigen is still unknown. There are no base qualities to consult, and no much larger clone falls within one base.

CDR1 and CDR2 are read off the germline V gene as SGHDN and FVKESK. The cysteine opens and the phenylalanine closes a CDR3 of 13 amino acids. Left in the record is the CDR3 DNA by itself, 39 bases read in frame from the first base. V sheds 1 base and J sheds 6 bases, leaving 10 bases between their ends. This receptor was taken from a female donor with multiple sclerosis, enrolled in a pregnancy study. The V gene is TRBV14 and the J gene is TRBJ2-7; the D gene is perhaps TRBD2, on 5 matching bases. The input for sequencing was CD4+ T cells from peripheral blood mononuclear cells, taken before pregnancy. Read as DNA, the sequence is TGTGCCAGCAGCCAAGCACTAGTCGGCGAGCAGTACTTC. Its translation reads: CASSQALVGEQYF.